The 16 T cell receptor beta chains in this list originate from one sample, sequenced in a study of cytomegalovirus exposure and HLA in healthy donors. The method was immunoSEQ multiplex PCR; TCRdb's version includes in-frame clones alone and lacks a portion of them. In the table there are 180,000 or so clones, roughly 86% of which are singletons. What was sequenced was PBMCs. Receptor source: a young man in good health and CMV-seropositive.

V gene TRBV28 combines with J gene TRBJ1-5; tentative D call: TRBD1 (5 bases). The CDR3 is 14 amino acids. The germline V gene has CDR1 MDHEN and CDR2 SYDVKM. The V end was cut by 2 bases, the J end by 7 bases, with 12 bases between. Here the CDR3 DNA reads TGTGCCAGCAGTTTAAGGGGCCGGGGGCAGCCCCAGCATTTT. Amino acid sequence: CASSLRGRGQPQHF. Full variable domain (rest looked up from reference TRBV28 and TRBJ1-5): DVKVTQSSRYLVKRTGEKVFLECVQDMDHENMFWYRQDPGLGLRLIYFSYDVKMKEKGDIPEGYSVSREKKERFSLILESASTNQTSMYLCASSLRGRGQPQHFGDGTRLSIL.

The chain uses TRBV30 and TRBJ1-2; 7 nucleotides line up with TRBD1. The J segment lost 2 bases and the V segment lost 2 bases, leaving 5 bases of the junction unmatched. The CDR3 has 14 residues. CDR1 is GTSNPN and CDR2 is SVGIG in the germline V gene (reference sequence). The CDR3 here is CAWSRAGGNYGYTF. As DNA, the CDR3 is TGTGCCTGGAGTAGGGCAGGGGGAAACTATGGCTACACCTTC.

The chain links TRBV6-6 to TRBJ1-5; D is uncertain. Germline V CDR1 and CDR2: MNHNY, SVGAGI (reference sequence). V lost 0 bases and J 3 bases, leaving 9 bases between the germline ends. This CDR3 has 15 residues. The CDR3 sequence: CASSYSSRDNQPQHF. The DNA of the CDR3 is TGTGCCAGCAGTTACTCGAGTCGTGACAATCAGCCCCAGCATTTT.

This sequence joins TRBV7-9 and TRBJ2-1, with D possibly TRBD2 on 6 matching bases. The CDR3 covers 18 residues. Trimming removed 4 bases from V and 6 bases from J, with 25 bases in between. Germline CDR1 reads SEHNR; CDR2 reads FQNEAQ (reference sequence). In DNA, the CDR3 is TGTGCCAGCAGCTCAGGCGGGAACTTCGCTTTCGGTGGCAATGAGCAGTTCTTC. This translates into CASSSGGNFAFGGNEQFF.

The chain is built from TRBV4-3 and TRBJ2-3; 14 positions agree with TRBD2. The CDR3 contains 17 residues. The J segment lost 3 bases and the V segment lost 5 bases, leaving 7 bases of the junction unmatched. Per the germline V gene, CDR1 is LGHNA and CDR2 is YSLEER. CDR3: CASSGGLAGALTDTQYF. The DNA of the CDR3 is TGCGCCAGCAGCGGGGGACTAGCGGGAGCCTTAACAGATACGCAGTATTTT.

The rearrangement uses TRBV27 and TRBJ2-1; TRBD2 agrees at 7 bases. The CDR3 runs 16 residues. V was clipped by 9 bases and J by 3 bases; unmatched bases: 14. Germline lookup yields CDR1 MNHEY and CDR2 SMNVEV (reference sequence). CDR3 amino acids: CASRLGAGVIYNEQFF. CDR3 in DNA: TGTGCCAGTAGACTTGGGGCGGGAGTTATCTACAATGAGCAGTTCTTC.

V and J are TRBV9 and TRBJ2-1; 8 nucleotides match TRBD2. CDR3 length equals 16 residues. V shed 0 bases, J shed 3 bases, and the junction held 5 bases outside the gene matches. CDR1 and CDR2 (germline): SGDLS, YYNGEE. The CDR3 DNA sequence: TGTGCCAGCAGCGTAGATCTAGCGGGCGGCTACAATGAGCAGTTCTTC. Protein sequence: CASSVDLAGGYNEQFF.

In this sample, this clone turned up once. CDR3 nucleotides: TGTGCCAGCAGCTTAGGCGGCCTCCTAGAGACGCAGTATTTT. Residues: CASSLGGLLETQYF. The rearrangement joins TRBV7-6 to TRBJ2-3; D ambiguous. This CDR3 region has 14 residues. Germline loops: CDR1 SGHVS, CDR2 FNYEAQ. The V end was cut by 1 base, the J end by 9 bases, with 14 bases between.

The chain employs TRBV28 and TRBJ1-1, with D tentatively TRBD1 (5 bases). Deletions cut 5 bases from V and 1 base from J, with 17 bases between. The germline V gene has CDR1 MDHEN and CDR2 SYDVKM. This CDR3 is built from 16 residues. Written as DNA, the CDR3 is TGTGCCAGCAGTGCAGGGAGGAGGCGAGGGAACACTGAAGCTTTCTTT. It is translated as CASSAGRRRGNTEAFF.

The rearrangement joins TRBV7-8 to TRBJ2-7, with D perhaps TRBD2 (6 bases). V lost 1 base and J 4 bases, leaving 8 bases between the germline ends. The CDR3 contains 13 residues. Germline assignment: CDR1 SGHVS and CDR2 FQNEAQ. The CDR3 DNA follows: TGTGCCAGCAGCTTAGAGGCGGGGTACGAGCAGTACTTC. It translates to CASSLEAGYEQYF.

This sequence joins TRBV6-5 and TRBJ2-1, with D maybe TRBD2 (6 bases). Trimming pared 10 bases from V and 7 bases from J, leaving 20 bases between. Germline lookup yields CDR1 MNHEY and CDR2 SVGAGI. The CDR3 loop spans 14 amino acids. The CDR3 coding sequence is TGTGCCACCAGAGATTGGAGGGGCGGGAATGAGCAGTTCTTC. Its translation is CATRDWRGGNEQFF.

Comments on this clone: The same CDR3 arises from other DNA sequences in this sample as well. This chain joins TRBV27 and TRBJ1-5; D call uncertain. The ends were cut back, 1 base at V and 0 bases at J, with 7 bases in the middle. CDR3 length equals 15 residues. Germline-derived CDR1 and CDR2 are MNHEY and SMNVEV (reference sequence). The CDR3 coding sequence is TGTGCCAGCAGTTTATACGGGTATAGCAATCAGCCCCAGCATTTT. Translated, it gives CASSLYGYSNQPQHF.

The CDR3 spells CASSPRTGEETQYF. The CDR3 coding sequence is TGTGCCAGCAGTCCCAGGACAGGGGAAGAGACCCAGTACTTC. The rearrangement uses TRBV27 and TRBJ2-5; 9 nucleotides match TRBD1. V trimming: 5 bases; J trimming: 3 bases; junction bases outside the gene matches: 4. In germline, CDR1 is MNHEY, CDR2 SMNVEV (reference sequence). This CDR3 comprises 14 residues.

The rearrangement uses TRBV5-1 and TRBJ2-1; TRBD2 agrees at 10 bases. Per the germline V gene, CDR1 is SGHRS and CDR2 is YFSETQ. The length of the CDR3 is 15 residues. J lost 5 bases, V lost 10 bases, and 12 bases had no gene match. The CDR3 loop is CASSPGLAENNEQFF. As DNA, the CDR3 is TGCGCCTCTTCACCCGGACTAGCGGAAAACAATGAGCAGTTCTTC.

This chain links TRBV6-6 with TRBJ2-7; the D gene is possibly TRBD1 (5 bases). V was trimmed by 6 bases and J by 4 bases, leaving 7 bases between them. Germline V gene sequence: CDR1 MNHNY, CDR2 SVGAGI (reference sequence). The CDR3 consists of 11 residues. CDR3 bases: TGTGCCAGCAGGGGGCTATACGAGCAGTACTTC. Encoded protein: CASRGLYEQYF.

CDR3 amino acids: CASSRTLNTGELFF. For the CDR3, the DNA is TGTGCCAGCAGCAGGACTCTGAACACCGGGGAGCTGTTTTTT. V usage is TRBV14 and J usage is TRBJ2-2; the D gene is possibly TRBD2 (5 bases). This CDR3 is built from 14 residues. Germline V lookup: CDR1 SGHDN, CDR2 FVKESK. V lost 5 bases, J lost 1 base, and 8 bases lay in between.